The 23 T cell receptor beta chains below were found in one sample sequenced in a study of T cells in Graves' hyperthyroidism and ophthalmopathy. Amplification targeted TCR beta CDR3 regions from RNA transcripts. Researchers ran a first-round RT-PCR on the TCR CDR3 using the HTBI primer set. MiXCR was run by TCRdb on the multiplex PCR reads, yielding one entry per CDR3 protein. The repertoire includes approximately 600,000 distinct CDR3 sequences, roughly 20% of them detected once, and 30% to 40% sits in the top ten. What was sequenced was blood. Every receptor here comes from a young man with Graves' ophthalmopathy.

This clonotype was counted at least ten times. This chain connects TRBV3-2 to TRBJ1-4; the table calls TRBD1, which could not be checked here. TRBV3-2 is flagged as a pseudogene. The CDR3 extends over 12 amino acids. CDR3 DNA: TGTGCCAGAACAGGGCAGGATGAAAAACTGTTTTTT. Translating gives CARTGQDEKLFF.

This clonotype was observed at least ten times. The V and J genes are TRBV7-2 and TRBJ2-2; 13 nucleotides match TRBD2. The CDR3 length is 18 residues. CDR1 is SGHTA and CDR2 is FQGNSA in the germline V gene. V shed 7 bases, J shed 5 bases, and the junction held 13 bases outside the gene matches. The CDR3 sequence is CASNPREGLAGTTGELFF. CDR3 sequence (DNA): TGTGCCAGCAACCCTAGGGAGGGACTAGCGGGAACTACCGGGGAGCTGTTTTTT.

This clonotype has at least ten counts. The chain has TRBV12-3 or TRBV12-4 and TRBJ1-5; D uncertain. V was trimmed by 6 bases and J by 4 bases, leaving 16 bases between them. The CDR3 totals 15 residues. The DNA of the CDR3 is TGTGCCAGCAGACTGGACGGCCAATCAAATCAGCCCCAGCATTTT. This codes for CASRLDGQSNQPQHF.

This clonotype was counted once. J is TRBJ2-2 and V is TRBV10-1; D not certain. This CDR3 is 12 amino acids long. Trimming removed 6 bases at V and 6 bases at J, with 8 bases between. The V gene's germline CDR1 is WNHNN and CDR2 SYGVQD (reference sequence). The CDR3 loop reads CASRSGAGELFF. The CDR3 DNA reads as TGCGCCAGCAGGAGTGGGGCCGGGGAGCTGTTTTTT.

V is TRBV6-1 and J is TRBJ1-5; D possibly corresponds to TRBD1 (6 bases). V lost 4 bases, J lost 5 bases, and 12 bases lay in between. CDR1 is MNHNS and CDR2 is SASEGT in the germline V gene. This CDR3 is built from 14 residues. CDR3 region: CASSVGATHQPQHF. The CDR3 region has the DNA TGTGCCAGCAGTGTGGGGGCGACTCATCAGCCCCAGCATTTT.

This chain links TRBV15 with TRBJ1-2, with TRBD1 matching 9 bases. The CDR3 length is 16 residues. Germline V gene data show CDR1 as LNHNV and CDR2 as YYDKDF (reference sequence). Losses at the gene ends were 5 bases for V and 6 bases for J; bases not matched to a gene: 13. The CDR3 DNA sequence: TGTGCCACCAGCTCCCACCGGGACAGGGTGGGGGATGGCTACACCTTC. Translating it yields CATSSHRDRVGDGYTF.

The V and J genes are TRBV28 and TRBJ1-5; D is possibly TRBD1 (6 bases). Germline CDR1 MDHEN, CDR2 SYDVKM. The CDR3 covers 15 residues. V was cut by 4 bases and J by 4 bases, with 14 bases left in between. CDR3 bases: TGTGCCAGCAGTTATCATCGAGGGGGAAATCAGCCCCAGCATTTT. Translated: CASSYHRGGNQPQHF.

This clonotype was seen a few times. The J gene is TRBJ2-3, the V gene TRBV6-1; 10 bases agree with TRBD2. The CDR3 has 15 residues. The junction had 8 bases not matched to a gene; V was cut back by 4 bases and J by 7 bases. CDR1 MNHNS and CDR2 SASEGT come from the germline V gene. The DNA of the CDR3 is TGTGCCAGCAGTGTTCTAGCGGGAGTCGCATATACGCAGTATTTT. It codes for CASSVLAGVAYTQYF.

This clonotype was recorded at least ten times. The chain has TRBV28 and TRBJ2-7; 11 bases map to TRBD2. V lost 5 bases and J lost 3; bases outside the gene matches: 9. This CDR3 has 16 residues. Looked up from germline, CDR1 is MDHEN and CDR2 is SYDVKM. The CDR3 bases are TGTGCCAGCAGTATCTCCGGGACTAGCGGCCTCTACGAGCAGTACTTC. Protein: CASSISGTSGLYEQYF.

The chain couples TRBV4-1 to TRBJ2-7; 11 nucleotides line up with TRBD2. The germline CDR1 and CDR2 sequences are MGHRA and YSYEKL. Germline trimming cut 3 bases from V and 3 bases from J; bases unmatched to any gene: 4. CDR3 length: 15 residues. The CDR3 nucleotides are TGCGCCAGCAGCCACAGACTAGCGGGATTCTACGAGCAGTACTTC. This codes for CASSHRLAGFYEQYF.

The rearrangement links TRBV28 to TRBJ2-7; no reliable D call. The V gene's germline CDR1 is MDHEN and CDR2 SYDVKM. This CDR3 region has 14 residues. The V and J ends lost 7 bases and 2 bases respectively, with 15 bases between them. The CDR3 coding sequence is TGTGCCAGCACGGCGGAGCTAGGACCCTACGAGCAGTACTTC. Protein sequence: CASTAELGPYEQYF. Drawing the rest from reference TRBV28 and TRBJ2-7, the complete variable domain is DVKVTQSSRYLVKRTGEKVFLECVQDMDHENMFWYRQDPGLGLRLIYFSYDVKMKEKGDIPEGYSVSREKKERFSLILESASTNQTSMYLCASTAELGPYEQYFGPGTRLTVT.

This clonotype was seen repeatedly, ten times or more. The chain combines TRBV2 with TRBJ2-1, with 10 bases identical to TRBD2. The CDR3 extends over 13 amino acids. Germline V gene sequence: CDR1 SNHLY, CDR2 FYNNEI. With V trimmed by 9 bases and J by 7 bases, 6 bases remained unmatched. This CDR3 reads CASGSGRVNEQFF. The CDR3 nucleotides read TGTGCCAGTGGGAGCGGGAGGGTTAATGAGCAGTTCTTC.

The V gene is TRBV27, the J gene TRBJ2-7; weak D call: TRBD1 (5 bases). V shed 3 bases and J shed 2 bases, with 11 bases lying between them. The germline V gene has CDR1 MNHEY and CDR2 SMNVEV (reference sequence). The CDR3 totals 14 residues. The CDR3 region is CASSLRQPTYEQYF. CDR3 in DNA: TGTGCCAGCAGTTTGCGACAGCCTACCTACGAGCAGTACTTC.

This clonotype occurred once. The CDR3: CASSKEPRDTQYF. The CDR3 DNA sequence: TGCGCCAGCAGCAAAGAACCCAGGGATACGCAGTATTTT. This chain uses TRBV5-1 with TRBJ2-3; no clear D gene. This CDR3 comprises 13 residues. V gave up 4 bases and J gave up 6 bases, with 12 bases separating them. The germline CDR1 and CDR2 sequences are SGHRS and YFSETQ.

This clonotype occurred a few times. The gene calls are TRBV11-2 and TRBJ2-1, with unresolved D. CDR1 and CDR2 (germline): SGHAT, FQNNGV. V was shortened by 4 bases and J by 8 bases, with 6 bases between the two germline ends. CDR3 length: 11 amino acids. The CDR3 sequence: CASSWSYEQFF. The CDR3 region has the DNA TGTGCCAGCAGCTGGTCCTATGAGCAGTTCTTC.

This chain uses TRBV20-1 with TRBJ1-5, with D tentatively TRBD1 (6 bases). Germline V gene sequence: CDR1 DFQATT, CDR2 SNEGSKA (reference sequence). Trimming left V 1 base short and J 7 bases short, with 11 bases between. The CDR3 sequence is 13 residues long. CDR3 amino acids: CSARGDRWQPQHF. The CDR3, as DNA: TGCAGTGCTAGAGGCGACAGGTGGCAGCCCCAGCATTTT.

In this sample, this clonotype turned up many times. The chain is built from TRBV4-3 and TRBJ1-1; TRBD1 matches at 7 bases. In germline, CDR1 is LGHNA, CDR2 YSLEER. The trim removed 1 base at V and 2 bases at J, leaving 7 bases unmatched. CDR3 length: 16 amino acids. CDR3: CASSQVVTGANTEAFF. In nucleotides, the CDR3 is TGCGCCAGCAGCCAAGTGGTCACAGGGGCTAACACTGAAGCTTTCTTT.

This clonotype was observed a handful of times. This chain joins TRBV11-2 and TRBJ2-7; D unresolved. CDR1 is SGHAT and CDR2 is FQNNGV in the germline V gene. Trimming removed 5 bases from V and 2 bases from J, with 10 bases in between. This CDR3 spans 13 amino acids. This CDR3 reads CASSIGPPYEQYF. Here the CDR3 DNA reads TGTGCCAGCAGCATAGGGCCCCCCTACGAGCAGTACTTC.

V usage is TRBV10-3 and J usage is TRBJ2-2; 9 nucleotides agree with TRBD1. Germline trimming cut 6 bases from V and 10 bases from J; bases unmatched to any gene: 3. The CDR3 totals 12 residues. Per germline, CDR1 ENHRY and CDR2 SYGVKD. CDR3 amino acids: CAIRGQGEELFF. Written as DNA, the CDR3 is TGTGCCATCAGGGGACAGGGAGAGGAGCTGTTTTTT.

This clonotype turned up a few times. This sequence joins TRBV30 and TRBJ1-3; 7 positions agree with TRBD1. CDR1 and CDR2 (germline): GTSNPN, SVGIG (reference sequence). The CDR3 consists of 14 residues. The V and J ends lost 4 bases and 4 bases, in that order; junction bases with no gene match: 7. CDR3 nucleotides: TGTGCCTGGAAACCTTCGGGACAGGGAAACACCATATATTTT. This codes for CAWKPSGQGNTIYF.

The chain is built from TRBV27 and TRBJ2-7; D is unclear. Germline loops: CDR1 MNHEY, CDR2 SMNVEV (reference sequence). This CDR3 is 15 amino acids long. Trimming left V 4 bases short and J 0 bases short, with 13 bases between. The CDR3 bases are TGTGCCAGCAGTTCCGACTCTCCAAGCTCCTACGAGCAGTACTTC. It encodes CASSSDSPSSYEQYF.

There are many counts of this clonotype. The chain is built from TRBV20-1 and TRBJ2-7, with D unclear. The V end was cut by 1 base, the J end by 1 base, with 11 bases between. CDR3 length: 14 residues. Per the germline V gene, CDR1 is DFQATT and CDR2 is SNEGSKA (reference sequence). CDR3 amino acids: CSARARDGSYEQYF. DNA for the CDR3: TGCAGTGCTAGAGCGAGAGACGGATCCTACGAGCAGTACTTC.

This clonotype was found many times. The V and J genes are TRBV28 and TRBJ2-7; D possibly corresponds to TRBD2 (6 bases). The CDR3 runs 14 residues. The ends were cut back, 4 bases at V and 4 bases at J, with 14 bases in the middle. The germline gives CDR1 MDHEN, CDR2 SYDVKM. In DNA form, the CDR3 reads TGTGCCAGCAGTTCGGGTGGGGACTCATACGAGCAGTACTTC. Its translation: CASSSGGDSYEQYF. Drawing the rest from reference TRBV28 and TRBJ2-7, the complete variable domain is DVKVTQSSRYLVKRTGEKVFLECVQDMDHENMFWYRQDPGLGLRLIYFSYDVKMKEKGDIPEGYSVSREKKERFSLILESASTNQTSMYLCASSSGGDSYEQYFGPGTRLTVT.